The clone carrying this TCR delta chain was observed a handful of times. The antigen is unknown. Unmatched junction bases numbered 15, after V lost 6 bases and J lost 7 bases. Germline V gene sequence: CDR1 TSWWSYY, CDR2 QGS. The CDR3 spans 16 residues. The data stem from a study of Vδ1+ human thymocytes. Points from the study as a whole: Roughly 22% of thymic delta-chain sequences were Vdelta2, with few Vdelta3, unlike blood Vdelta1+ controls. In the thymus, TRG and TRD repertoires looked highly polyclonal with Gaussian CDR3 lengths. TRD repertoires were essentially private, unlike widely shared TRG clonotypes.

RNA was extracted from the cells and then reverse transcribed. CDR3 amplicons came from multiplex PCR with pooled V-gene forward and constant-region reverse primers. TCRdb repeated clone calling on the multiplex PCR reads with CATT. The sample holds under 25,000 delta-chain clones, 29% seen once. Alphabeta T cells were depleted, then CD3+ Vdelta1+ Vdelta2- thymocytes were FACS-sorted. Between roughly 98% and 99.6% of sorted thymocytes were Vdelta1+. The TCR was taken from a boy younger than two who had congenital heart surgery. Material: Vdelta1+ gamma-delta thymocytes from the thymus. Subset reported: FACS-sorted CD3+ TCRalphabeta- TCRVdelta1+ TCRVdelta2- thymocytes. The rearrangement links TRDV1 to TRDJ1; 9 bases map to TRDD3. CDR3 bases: TGTGCTCTTGGACCATTCCTACGGGGATACGGGGGTAAACTCATCTTT. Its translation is CALGPFLRGYGGKLIF.